These 8 T cell receptor beta chains share one sample of origin, sequenced in a study of response to subunit inactivated influenza vaccine. From the RT-PCR reads, TCRdb called clonotypes with MiXCR, one entry per CDR3 protein. This sample has about 570,000 distinct CDR3 sequences, with roughly 12% found just once. These data were also filed under a second study, of T cells expressing NK-cell markers. That work states: UMIs accompanied the 5'RACE template switching by which TCR beta cDNA was made.

Specimen: PBMCs from blood, collected on the day of vaccination. The source is a man aged 45-65 years who received an inactivated influenza vaccine.

This clonotype was found a few times. The chain combines TRBV2 with TRBJ1-1; D is unresolved. Trimming shortened V by 1 base and J by 1 base, and 7 bases separated the two germline ends. This CDR3 contains 14 residues. Germline V gives CDR1 SNHLY, CDR2 FYNNEI. This CDR3 reads CASSEVGRNTEAFF. The CDR3 nucleotides read TGTGCCAGCAGTGAAGTAGGCCGGAACACTGAAGCTTTCTTT.

This clonotype occurred once. This rearrangement joins TRBV6-1 to TRBJ2-1; maybe TRBD2 (7 bases). V gave up 1 base and J gave up 9 bases, with 10 bases separating them. The germline V gene has CDR1 MNHNS and CDR2 SASEGT. The CDR3 consists of 13 residues. CDR3 sequence reads: CASSEGGGGEQFF. The CDR3, as DNA: TGTGCCAGCAGTGAAGGGGGAGGGGGTGAGCAGTTCTTC.

This sequence joins TRBV28 and TRBJ1-5; weak D call: TRBD1 (6 bases). Germline CDR1 MDHEN, CDR2 SYDVKM. The V and J ends lost 10 bases and 5 bases respectively, with 18 bases between them. CDR3 length: 14 amino acids. Written as DNA, the CDR3 is TGTGCCACCAGGGGCGCCTTCATTTATCAGCCCCAGCATTTT. It translates to CATRGAFIYQPQHF. Full variable domain (missing parts from reference TRBV28 and TRBJ1-5): DVKVTQSSRYLVKRTGEKVFLECVQDMDHENMFWYRQDPGLGLRLIYFSYDVKMKEKGDIPEGYSVSREKKERFSLILESASTNQTSMYLCATRGAFIYQPQHFGDGTRLSIL.

On this clonotype: A single base separates this from a much larger clone, so it may be a read error. The V call is TRBV27, the J call TRBJ2-5; no firm D call. CDR3 length equals 15 residues. Trimming removed 5 bases from V and 0 bases from J, with 13 bases in between. Looked up from germline, CDR1 is MNHEY and CDR2 is SMNVEV (reference sequence). The CDR3 region has the DNA TGTGCCAGCAGTGGAGACAAGGAGTACCAAGAGACCCAGTACTTC. It codes for CASSGDKEYQETQYF.

This clonotype was counted only a few times. This CDR3 is CASSRDILETQYF. DNA of the CDR3: TGTGCCAGCAGCCGGGACATCTTAGAGACCCAGTACTTC. This chain uses TRBV7-2 with TRBJ2-5, with D perhaps TRBD1 (6 bases). V was cut by 5 bases and J by 4 bases, with 11 bases left in between. CDR3 size: 13 residues. The germline gives CDR1 SGHTA, CDR2 FQGNSA.

This clonotype was recorded a few times. The chain is built from TRBV9 and TRBJ2-3; 10 bases align to TRBD2. Germline-derived CDR1 and CDR2 are SGDLS and YYNGEE. Trimming removed 0 bases from V and 3 bases from J; junction bases left unmatched: 4. The CDR3 totals 16 residues. CDR3 nucleotides: TGTGCCAGCAGCGTAGAAACTAGCGGGATGACAGATACGCAGTATTTT. It encodes CASSVETSGMTDTQYF.

The chain recombines TRBV5-6 with TRBJ2-1, with a possible D match to TRBD2 (6 bases). The length of the CDR3 is 14 residues. Per germline, CDR1 SGHDT and CDR2 YYEEEE. The V end was cut by 0 bases, the J end by 8 bases, with 12 bases between. The chain's CDR3 is CASSLGLEVHEQFF. The CDR3, as DNA: TGTGCCAGCAGCTTGGGACTAGAGGTCCATGAGCAGTTCTTC. Variable domain in full (rest from reference TRBV5-6 and TRBJ2-1): DAGVTQSPTHLIKTRGQQVTLRCSPKSGHDTVSWYQQALGQGPQFIFQYYEEEERQRGNFPDRFSGHQFPNYSSELNVNALLLGDSALYLCASSLGLEVHEQFFGPGTRLTVL.

This clonotype showed up just a few times. The rearrangement uses TRBV5-1 and TRBJ2-7, with D hard to call. This CDR3 region has 14 residues. The germline V gene has CDR1 SGHRS and CDR2 YFSETQ. Trimming pared 4 bases from V and 5 bases from J, leaving 16 bases between. The CDR3 is CASSPGAPPHEQYF. CDR3 bases: TGCGCCAGCAGCCCAGGAGCCCCTCCCCACGAGCAGTACTTC.